This T cell receptor beta chain emerged from a study of a mutant IDH1 vaccine in newly diagnosed glioma. For the study at large: Treated patients had a mean age of about 44 years and an approximately 62% male, about 40% female split. Standard pretreatment was either radiotherapy, temozolomide, or, for most, radiochemotherapy with temozolomide. Findings of the study overall: It was around 93% of patients that developed vaccine-induced immune responses.

Noted time point: baseline, week 1 (first vaccination visit). The treatment was: pre-vaccination baseline after standard-of-care therapy. Astrocytomas that were new, WHO grade 3 or 4, IDH1-mutant and ATRX-lost were present in the donors. The V segment lost 3 bases and the J segment 4 bases; nucleotides outside the gene matches: 5. The CDR3 totals 14 residues. CDR1 is KGHSH and CDR2 is LQKENI in the germline V gene. Sequencing was performed with immunoSEQ multiplex PCR; in TCRdb, only in-frame clones are kept and a portion is missing. The table shows about 24,000 clones, with approximately 90% occurring only once. This clone was recorded once. Antigen: not known.

The sequencing used PBMCs, collected from a glioma patient treated with radiotherapy, temozolomide or both. This TCR derives from a man younger than 45 with glioma. The chain has TRBV18 and TRBJ1-1, with 7 bases matching TRBD1. The CDR3: CASSPGQIRTEAFF. The CDR3 DNA follows: TGTGCCAGCTCACCGGGACAGATCCGCACTGAAGCTTTCTTT.